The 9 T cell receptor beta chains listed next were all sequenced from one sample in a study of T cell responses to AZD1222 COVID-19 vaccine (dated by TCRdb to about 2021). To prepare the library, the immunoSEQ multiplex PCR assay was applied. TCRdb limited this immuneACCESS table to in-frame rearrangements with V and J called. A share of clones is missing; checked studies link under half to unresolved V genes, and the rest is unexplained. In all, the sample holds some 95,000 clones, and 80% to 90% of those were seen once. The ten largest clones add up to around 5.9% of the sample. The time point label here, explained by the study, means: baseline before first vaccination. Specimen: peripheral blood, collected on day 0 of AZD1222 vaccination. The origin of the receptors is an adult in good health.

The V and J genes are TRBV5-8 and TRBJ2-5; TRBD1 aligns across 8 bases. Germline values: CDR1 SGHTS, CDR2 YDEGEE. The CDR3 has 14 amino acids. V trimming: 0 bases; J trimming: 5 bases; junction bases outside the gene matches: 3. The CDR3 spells CASSLAGQGETQYF. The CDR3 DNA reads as TGTGCCAGCAGCTTGGCAGGACAGGGCGAGACCCAGTACTTC.

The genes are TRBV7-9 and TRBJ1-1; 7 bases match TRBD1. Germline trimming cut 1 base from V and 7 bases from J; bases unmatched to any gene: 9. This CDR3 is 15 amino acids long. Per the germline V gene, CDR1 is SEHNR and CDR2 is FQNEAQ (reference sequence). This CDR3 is CASSLGGQFLGEAFF. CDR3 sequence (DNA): TGTGCCAGCAGCTTAGGGGGACAGTTTCTCGGTGAAGCTTTCTTT.

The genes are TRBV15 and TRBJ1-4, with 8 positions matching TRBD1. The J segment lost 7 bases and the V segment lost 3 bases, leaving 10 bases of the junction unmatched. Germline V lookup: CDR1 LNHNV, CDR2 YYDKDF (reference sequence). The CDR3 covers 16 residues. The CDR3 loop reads CATSRSPRGLGEKLFF. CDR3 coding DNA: TGTGCCACCAGCAGGTCACCCAGGGGGCTAGGTGAAAAACTGTTTTTT.

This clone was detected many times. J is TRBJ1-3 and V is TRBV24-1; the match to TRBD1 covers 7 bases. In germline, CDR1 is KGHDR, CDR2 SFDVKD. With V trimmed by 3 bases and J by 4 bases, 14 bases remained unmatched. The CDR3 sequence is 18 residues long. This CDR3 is CATSDGTPGQSAGNTIYF. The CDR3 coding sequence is TGTGCCACCAGTGATGGCACGCCGGGACAGTCTGCGGGAAACACCATATATTTT.

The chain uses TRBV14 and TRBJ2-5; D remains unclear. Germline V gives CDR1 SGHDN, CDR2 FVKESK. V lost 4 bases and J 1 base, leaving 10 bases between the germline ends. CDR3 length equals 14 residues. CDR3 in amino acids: CASSRLGVQETQYF. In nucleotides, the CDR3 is TGTGCCAGCAGCCGTCTTGGGGTCCAAGAGACCCAGTACTTC.

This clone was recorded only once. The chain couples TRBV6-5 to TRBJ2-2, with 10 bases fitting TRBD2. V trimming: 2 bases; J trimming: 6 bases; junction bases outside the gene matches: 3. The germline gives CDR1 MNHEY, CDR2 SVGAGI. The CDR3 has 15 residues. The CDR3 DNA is TGTGCCAGCAGTTACGAGCGGGGGGGCGCCGGGGAGCTGTTTTTT. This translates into CASSYERGGAGELFF.

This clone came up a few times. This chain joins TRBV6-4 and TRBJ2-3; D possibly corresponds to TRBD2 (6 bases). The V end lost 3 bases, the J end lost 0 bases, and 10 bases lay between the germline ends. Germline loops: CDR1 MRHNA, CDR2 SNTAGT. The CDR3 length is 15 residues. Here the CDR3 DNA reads TGTGCCAGCAGTGATTCCGCGGGGAGCACAGATACGCAGTATTTT. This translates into CASSDSAGSTDTQYF.

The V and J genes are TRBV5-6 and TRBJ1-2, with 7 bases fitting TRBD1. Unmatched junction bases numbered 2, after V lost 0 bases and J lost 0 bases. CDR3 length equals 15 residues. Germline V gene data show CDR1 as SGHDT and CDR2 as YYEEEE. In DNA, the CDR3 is TGTGCCAGCAGCTTGGGACAGGGAGCTAACTATGGCTACACCTTC. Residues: CASSLGQGANYGYTF.

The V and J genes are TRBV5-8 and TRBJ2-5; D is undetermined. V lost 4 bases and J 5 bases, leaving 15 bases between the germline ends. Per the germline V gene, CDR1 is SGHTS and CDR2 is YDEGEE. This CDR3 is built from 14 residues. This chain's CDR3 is CASSPRLGPETQYF. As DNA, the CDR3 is TGTGCCAGCAGCCCCCGGCTAGGTCCTGAGACCCAGTACTTC.